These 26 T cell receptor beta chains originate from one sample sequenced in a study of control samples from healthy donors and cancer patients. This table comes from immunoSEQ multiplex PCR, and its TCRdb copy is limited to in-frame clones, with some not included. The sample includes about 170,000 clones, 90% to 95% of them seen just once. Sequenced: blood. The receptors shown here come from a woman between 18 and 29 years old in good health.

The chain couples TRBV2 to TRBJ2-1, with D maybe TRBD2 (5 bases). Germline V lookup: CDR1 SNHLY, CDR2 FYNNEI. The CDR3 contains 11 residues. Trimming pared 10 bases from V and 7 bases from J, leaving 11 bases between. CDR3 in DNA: TGTGCCACCCGGGGTTGGAATGAGCAGTTCTTC. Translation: CATRGWNEQFF.

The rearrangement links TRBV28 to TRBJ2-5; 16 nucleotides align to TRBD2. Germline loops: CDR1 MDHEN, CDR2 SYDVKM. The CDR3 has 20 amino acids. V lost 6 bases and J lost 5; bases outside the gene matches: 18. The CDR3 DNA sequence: TGTGCCAGCAGCCCAGATCCGGGACTAGCGGGAGGGCCGGGTGAGGAGACCCAGTACTTC. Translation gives CASSPDPGLAGGPGEETQYF. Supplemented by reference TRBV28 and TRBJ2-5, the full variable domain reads DVKVTQSSRYLVKRTGEKVFLECVQDMDHENMFWYRQDPGLGLRLIYFSYDVKMKEKGDIPEGYSVSREKKERFSLILESASTNQTSMYLCASSPDPGLAGGPGEETQYFGPGTRLLVL.

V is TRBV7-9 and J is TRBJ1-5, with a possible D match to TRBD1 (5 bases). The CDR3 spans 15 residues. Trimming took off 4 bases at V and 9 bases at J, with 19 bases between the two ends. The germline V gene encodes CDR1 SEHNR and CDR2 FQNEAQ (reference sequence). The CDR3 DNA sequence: TGTGCCAGCAGCTCTCAGGAGGCACGGGGGAGGCCCCAGCATTTT. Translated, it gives CASSSQEARGRPQHF. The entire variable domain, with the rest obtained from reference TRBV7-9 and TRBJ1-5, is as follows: DTGVSQNPRHKITKRGQNVTFRCDPISEHNRLYWYRQTLGQGPEFLTYFQNEAQLEKSRLLSDRFSAERPKGSFSTLEIQRTEQGDSAMYLCASSSQEARGRPQHFGDGTRLSIL.

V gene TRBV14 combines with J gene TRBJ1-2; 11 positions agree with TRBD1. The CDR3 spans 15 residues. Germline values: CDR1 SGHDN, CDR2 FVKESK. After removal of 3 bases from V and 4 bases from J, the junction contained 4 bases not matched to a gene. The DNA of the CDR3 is TGTGCCAGCAGCCACGACGGGACAGGGGGCTATGGCTACACCTTC. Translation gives CASSHDGTGGYGYTF.

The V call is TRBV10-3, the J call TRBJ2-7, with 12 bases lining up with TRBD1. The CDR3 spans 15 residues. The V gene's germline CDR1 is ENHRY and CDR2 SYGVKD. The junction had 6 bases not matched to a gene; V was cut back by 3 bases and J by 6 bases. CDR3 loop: CAISDFRDRGREQYF. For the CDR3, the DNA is TGTGCCATCAGTGACTTCCGGGACAGGGGGCGCGAGCAGTACTTC.

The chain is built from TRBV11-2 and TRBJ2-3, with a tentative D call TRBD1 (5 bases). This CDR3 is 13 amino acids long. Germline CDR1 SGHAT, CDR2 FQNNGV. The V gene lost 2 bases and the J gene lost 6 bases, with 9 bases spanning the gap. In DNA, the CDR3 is TGTGCCAGCAGCTTATTTAGGGGTGATACGCAGTATTTT. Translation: CASSLFRGDTQYF.

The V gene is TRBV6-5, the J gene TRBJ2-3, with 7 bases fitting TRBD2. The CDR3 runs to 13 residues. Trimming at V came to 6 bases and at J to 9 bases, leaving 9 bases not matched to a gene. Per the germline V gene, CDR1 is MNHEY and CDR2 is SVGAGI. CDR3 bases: TGTGCCAGCAGCCGAGACGGACTAGTAACGCAGTATTTT. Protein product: CASSRDGLVTQYF.

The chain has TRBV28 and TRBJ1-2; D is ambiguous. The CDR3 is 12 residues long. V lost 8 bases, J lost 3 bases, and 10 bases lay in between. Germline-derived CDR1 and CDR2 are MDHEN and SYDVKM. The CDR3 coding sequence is TGTGCCAGCTCGGCCTGGGACTATGGCTACACCTTC. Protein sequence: CASSAWDYGYTF.

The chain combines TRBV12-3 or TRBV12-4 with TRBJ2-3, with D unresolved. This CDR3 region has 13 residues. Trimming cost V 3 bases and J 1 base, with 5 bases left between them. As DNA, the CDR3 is TGTGCCAGCAGTTTTCAGGGCACAGATACGCAGTATTTT. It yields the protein CASSFQGTDTQYF.

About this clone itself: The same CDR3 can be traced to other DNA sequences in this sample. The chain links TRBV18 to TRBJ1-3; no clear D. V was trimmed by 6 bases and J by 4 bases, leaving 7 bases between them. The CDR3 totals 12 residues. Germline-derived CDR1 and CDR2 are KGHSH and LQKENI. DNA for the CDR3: TGTGCCAGCTCGCCTACCGGAAACACCATATATTTT. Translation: CASSPTGNTIYF.

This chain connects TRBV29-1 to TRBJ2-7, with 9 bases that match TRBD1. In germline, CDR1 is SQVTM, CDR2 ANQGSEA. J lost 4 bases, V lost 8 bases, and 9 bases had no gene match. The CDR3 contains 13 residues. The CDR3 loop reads CSLDRGRLYEQYF. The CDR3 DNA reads TGCAGCTTAGACAGGGGGAGATTATACGAGCAGTACTTC.

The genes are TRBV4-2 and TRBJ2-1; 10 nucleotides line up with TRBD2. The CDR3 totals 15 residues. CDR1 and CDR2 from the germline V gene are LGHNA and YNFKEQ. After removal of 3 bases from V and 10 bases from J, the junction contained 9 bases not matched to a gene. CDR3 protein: CASSQVLAGGGEQFF. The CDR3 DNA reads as TGTGCCAGCAGCCAGGTTTTAGCGGGAGGAGGGGAGCAGTTCTTC.

CDR3: CASSPLAGGSYEQYF. Written as DNA, the CDR3 is TGTGCCAGCAGTCCGTTAGCGGGAGGGTCCTACGAGCAGTACTTC. The chain links TRBV28 to TRBJ2-7; TRBD2 aligns across 11 bases. Germline loops: CDR1 MDHEN, CDR2 SYDVKM. The CDR3 contains 15 residues. With 5 bases clipped from V and 1 base from J, the junction kept 4 bases outside the gene matches.

CDR3 bases: TGTGCCATCAGGGACAGGGGAGACACTGAAGCTTTCTTT. It is translated as CAIRDRGDTEAFF. The chain links TRBV10-3 to TRBJ1-1; TRBD1 agrees at 9 bases. This CDR3 is 13 amino acids long. Germline loops: CDR1 ENHRY, CDR2 SYGVKD. The junction had 2 bases not matched to a gene; V was cut back by 6 bases and J by 3 bases.

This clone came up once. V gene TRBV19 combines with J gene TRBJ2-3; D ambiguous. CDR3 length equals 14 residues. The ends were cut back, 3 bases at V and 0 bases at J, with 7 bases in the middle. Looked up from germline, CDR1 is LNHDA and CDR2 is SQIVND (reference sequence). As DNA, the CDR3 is TGTGCCAGTAGTATCGACGGGAGCACAGATACGCAGTATTTT. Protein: CASSIDGSTDTQYF.

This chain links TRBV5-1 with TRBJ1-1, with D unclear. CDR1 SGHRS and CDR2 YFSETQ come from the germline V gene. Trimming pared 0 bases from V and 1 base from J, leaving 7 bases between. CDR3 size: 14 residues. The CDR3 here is CASSLDRGNTEAFF. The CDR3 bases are TGCGCCAGCAGCTTGGACAGAGGGAACACTGAAGCTTTCTTT.

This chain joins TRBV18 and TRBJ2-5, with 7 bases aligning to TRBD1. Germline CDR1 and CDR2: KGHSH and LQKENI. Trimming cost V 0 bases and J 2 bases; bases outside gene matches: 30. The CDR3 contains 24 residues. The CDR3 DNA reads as TGTGCCAGCTCACCACCATCCCACCGGGACAGACAACACCCCGTCGGCAGGAAGCAAGAGACCCAGTACTTC. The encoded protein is CASSPPSHRDRQHPVGRKQETQYF.

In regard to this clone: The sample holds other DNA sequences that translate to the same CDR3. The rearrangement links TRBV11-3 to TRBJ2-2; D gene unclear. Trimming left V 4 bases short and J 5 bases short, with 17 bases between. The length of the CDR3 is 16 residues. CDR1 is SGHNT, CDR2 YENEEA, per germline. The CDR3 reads CASSSIMGSLTGELFF. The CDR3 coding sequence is TGTGCCAGCAGCTCCATAATGGGGTCCTTAACCGGGGAGCTGTTTTTT.

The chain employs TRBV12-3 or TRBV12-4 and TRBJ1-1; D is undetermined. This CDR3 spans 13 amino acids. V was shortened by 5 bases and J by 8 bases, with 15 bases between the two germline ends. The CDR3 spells CASSQHLGEEAFF. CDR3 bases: TGTGCCAGCAGTCAACATCTCGGGGAGGAAGCTTTCTTT.

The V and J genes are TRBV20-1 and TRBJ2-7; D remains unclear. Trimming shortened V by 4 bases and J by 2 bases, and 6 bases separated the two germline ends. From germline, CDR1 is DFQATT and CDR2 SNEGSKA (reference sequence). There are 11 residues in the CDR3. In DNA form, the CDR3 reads TGCAGTGCTATTGAAACCTACGAGCAGTACTTC. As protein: CSAIETYEQYF.

The CDR3 DNA is TGTGCCAGCAGCCCCCAAGGGGGTAATCAGCCCCAGCATTTT. Encoded protein: CASSPQGGNQPQHF. J is TRBJ1-5 and V is TRBV7-2, with D possibly TRBD1 on 6 matching bases. The germline V gene has CDR1 SGHTA and CDR2 FQGNSA. Trimming removed 5 bases at V and 4 bases at J, with 12 bases between. The CDR3 length is 14 residues.

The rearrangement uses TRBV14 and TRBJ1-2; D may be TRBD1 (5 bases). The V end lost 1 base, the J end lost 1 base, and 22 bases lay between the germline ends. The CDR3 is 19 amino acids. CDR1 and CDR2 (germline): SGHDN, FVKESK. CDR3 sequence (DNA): TGTGCCAGCAGCCAAGTTGTTCTGCGGGGCCGATTACTTAACTATGGCTACACCTTC. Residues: CASSQVVLRGRLLNYGYTF. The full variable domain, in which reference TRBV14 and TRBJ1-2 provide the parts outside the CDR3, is EAGVTQFPSHSVIEKGQTVTLRCDPISGHDNLYWYRRVMGKEIKFLLHFVKESKQDESGMPNNRFLAERTGGTYSTLKVQPAELEDSGVYFCASSQVVLRGRLLNYGYTFGSGTRLTVV.

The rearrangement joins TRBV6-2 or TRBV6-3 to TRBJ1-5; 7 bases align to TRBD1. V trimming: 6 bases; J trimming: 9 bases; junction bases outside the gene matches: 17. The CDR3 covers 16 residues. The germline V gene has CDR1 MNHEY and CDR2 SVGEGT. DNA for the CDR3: TGTGCCAGCAGCCAGCGACAGGGAGGGGCAATGTGGCCCCAGCATTTT. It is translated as CASSQRQGGAMWPQHF.

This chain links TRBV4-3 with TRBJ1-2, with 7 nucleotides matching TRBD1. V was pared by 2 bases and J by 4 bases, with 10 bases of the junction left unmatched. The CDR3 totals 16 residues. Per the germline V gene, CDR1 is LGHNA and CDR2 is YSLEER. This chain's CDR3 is CASSQHGQGGSYGYTF. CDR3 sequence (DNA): TGCGCCAGCAGCCAACATGGGCAGGGGGGGAGCTATGGCTACACCTTC.

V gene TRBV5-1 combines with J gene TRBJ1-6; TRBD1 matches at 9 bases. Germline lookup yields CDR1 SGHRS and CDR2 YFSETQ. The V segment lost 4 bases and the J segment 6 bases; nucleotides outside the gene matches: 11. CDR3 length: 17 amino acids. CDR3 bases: TGCGCCAGCAGCCGGACCACAGGGGGCTTAGGTAATTCACCCCTCCACTTT. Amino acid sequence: CASSRTTGGLGNSPLHF.

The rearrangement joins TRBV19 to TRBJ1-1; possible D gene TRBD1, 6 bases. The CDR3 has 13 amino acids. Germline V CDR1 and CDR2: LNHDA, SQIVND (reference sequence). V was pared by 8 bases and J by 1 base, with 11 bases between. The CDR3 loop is CASVWGRNTEAFF. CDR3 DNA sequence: TGTGCCAGTGTCTGGGGGCGGAACACTGAAGCTTTCTTT.